This T cell receptor beta chain stems from a study of post-analysis software for immune sequencing data. As for the study in general: The disease courses spanned relapsing-remitting, secondary progressive and progressive-relapsing forms of multiple sclerosis. Study-level points and caveats: Five TRBV segments (TRBV5-6, TRBV5-1 and TRBV20-1 among them) occurred more frequently in patients than in controls. The authors found that F measure strongly co-clustered same-batch samples.

V was clipped by 5 bases and J by 10 bases; unmatched bases: 12. Germline CDR1 and CDR2: MNHNY and SVGAGI (reference sequence). The CDR3 runs 15 residues. Turning to this clonotype: Its antigen remains unidentified.

Incorporated into the TCR beta cDNA libraries were unique molecular identifiers, which served to reduce PCR and sequencing biases. TCRdb redid the calling of the PCR reads with MiXCR, one entry per CDR3 protein. Of 650,000 to 900,000 distinct CDR3 sequences listed, roughly 46% are singletons. The sequencing input was blood. The TCR originated in a girl under 18 with multiple sclerosis. The gene calls are TRBV6-6 and TRBJ1-4; TRBD1 agrees at 8 bases. CDR3 nucleotides: TGTGCCAGCAGTCCCATTCTGACAGGGGTGGGAAAACTGTTTTTT. Translating it yields CASSPILTGVGKLFF.